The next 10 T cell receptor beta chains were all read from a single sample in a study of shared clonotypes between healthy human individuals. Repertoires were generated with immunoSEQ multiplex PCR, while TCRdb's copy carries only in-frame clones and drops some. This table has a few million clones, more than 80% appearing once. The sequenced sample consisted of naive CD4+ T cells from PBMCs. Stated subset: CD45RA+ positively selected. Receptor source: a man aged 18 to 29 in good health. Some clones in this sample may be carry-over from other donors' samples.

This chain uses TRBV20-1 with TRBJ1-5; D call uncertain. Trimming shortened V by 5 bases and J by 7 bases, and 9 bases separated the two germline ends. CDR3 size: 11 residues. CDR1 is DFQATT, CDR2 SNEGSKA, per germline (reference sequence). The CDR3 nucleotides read TGCAGTGCTTCATTGGAGCAGCCCCAGCATTTT. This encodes CSASLEQPQHF.

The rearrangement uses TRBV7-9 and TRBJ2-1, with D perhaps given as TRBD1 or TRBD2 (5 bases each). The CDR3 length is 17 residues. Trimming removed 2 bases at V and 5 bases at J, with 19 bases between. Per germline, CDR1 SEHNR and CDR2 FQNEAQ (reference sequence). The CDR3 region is CASSLKGNWGFNNEQFF. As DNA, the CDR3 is TGTGCCAGCAGCTTAAAAGGAAACTGGGGGTTCAACAATGAGCAGTTCTTC.

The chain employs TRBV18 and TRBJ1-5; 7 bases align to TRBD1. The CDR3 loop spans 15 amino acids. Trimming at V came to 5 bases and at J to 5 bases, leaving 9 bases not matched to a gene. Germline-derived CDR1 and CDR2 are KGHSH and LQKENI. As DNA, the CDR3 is TGTGCCAGCTCAGAGGGACAGAGCGGGGATCAGCCCCAGCATTTT. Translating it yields CASSEGQSGDQPQHF. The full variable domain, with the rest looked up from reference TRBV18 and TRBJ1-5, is NAGVMQNPRHLVRRRGQEARLRCSPMKGHSHVYWYRQLPEEGLKFMVYLQKENIIDESGMPKERFSAEFPKEGPSILRIQQVVRGDSAAYFCASSEGQSGDQPQHFGDGTRLSIL.

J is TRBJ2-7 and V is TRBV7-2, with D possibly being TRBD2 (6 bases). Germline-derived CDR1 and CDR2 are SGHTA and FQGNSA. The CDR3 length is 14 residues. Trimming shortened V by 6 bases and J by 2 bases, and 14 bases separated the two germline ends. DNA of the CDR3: TGTGCCAGCAGTAGCCGGGACTCGCCCTACGAGCAGTACTTC. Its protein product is CASSSRDSPYEQYF.

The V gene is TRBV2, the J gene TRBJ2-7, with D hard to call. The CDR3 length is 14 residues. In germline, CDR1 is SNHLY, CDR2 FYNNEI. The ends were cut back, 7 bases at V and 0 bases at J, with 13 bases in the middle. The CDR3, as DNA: TGTGCCAGCAAGAAAACAGAGAGCTCCTACGAGCAGTACTTC. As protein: CASKKTESSYEQYF.

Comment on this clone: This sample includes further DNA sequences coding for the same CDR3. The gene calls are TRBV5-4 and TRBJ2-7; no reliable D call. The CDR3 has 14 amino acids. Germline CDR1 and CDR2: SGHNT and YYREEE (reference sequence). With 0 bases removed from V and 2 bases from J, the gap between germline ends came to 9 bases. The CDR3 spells CASSLASRPYEQYF. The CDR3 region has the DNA TGTGCCAGCAGCTTGGCCTCGAGACCCTACGAGCAGTACTTC. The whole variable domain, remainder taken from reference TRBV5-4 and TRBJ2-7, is ETGVTQSPTHLIKTRGQQVTLRCSSQSGHNTVSWYQQALGQGPQFIFQYYREEENGRGNFPPRFSGLQFPNYSSELNVNALELDDSALYLCASSLASRPYEQYFGPGTRLTVT.

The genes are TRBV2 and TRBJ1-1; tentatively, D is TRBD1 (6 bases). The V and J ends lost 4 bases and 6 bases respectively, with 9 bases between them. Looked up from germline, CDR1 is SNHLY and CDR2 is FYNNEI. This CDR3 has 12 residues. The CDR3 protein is CASSGQASEAFF. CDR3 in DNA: TGTGCCAGCAGTGGACAGGCTTCTGAAGCTTTCTTT.

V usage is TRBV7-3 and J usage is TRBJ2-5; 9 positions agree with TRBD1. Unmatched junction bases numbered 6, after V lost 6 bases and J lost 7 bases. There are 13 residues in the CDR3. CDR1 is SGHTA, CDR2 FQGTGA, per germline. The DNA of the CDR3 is TGTGCCAGCAGTACAGGGGGCCTAGGGACCCAGTACTTC. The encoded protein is CASSTGGLGTQYF.

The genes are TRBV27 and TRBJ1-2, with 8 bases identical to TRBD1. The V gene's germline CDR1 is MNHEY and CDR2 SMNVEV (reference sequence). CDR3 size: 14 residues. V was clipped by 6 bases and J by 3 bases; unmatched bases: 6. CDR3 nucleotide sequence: TGTGCCAGCAGGAGACCGGGACAGGACTATGGCTACACCTTC. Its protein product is CASRRPGQDYGYTF.

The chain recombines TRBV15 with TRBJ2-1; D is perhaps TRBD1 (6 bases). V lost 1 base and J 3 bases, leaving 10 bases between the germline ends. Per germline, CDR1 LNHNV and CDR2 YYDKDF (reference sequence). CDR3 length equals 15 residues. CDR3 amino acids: CATSRGQGLYNEQFF. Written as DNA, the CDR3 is TGTGCCACCAGCAGAGGGCAGGGGCTCTACAATGAGCAGTTCTTC. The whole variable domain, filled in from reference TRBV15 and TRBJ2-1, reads DAMVIQNPRYQVTQFGKPVTLSCSQTLNHNVMYWYQQKSSQAPKLLFHYYDKDFNNEADTPDNFQSRRPNTSFCFLDIRSPGLGDTAMYLCATSRGQGLYNEQFFGPGTRLTVL.